Presented here are 22 T cell receptor beta chains from one specimen sequenced in a study of CD8 T cells in Susac syndrome (dated by TCRdb to 2018 to 2020). The library was made by the immunoSEQ multiplex PCR assay. RNA was extracted using the RNeasy kit, and about 0.5 to 1 ug of the RNA was reverse transcribed with random hexamers. TCRdb handled the public reads itself, with Q25 trimming in fastp and clone calling in MiXCR, and kept productive beta chains. Identical CDR3 proteins give one entry, which carries the most common genes and DNA. For this sample there are roughly 80,000 distinct CDR3 sequences; 94% appear just once. The ten most abundant clones make up roughly 0.26% of the sample. The specimen was CD8+ T cells from PBMCs. The receptor set was obtained from a human donor in good health.

The chain employs TRBV6-2 or TRBV6-3 and TRBJ1-5; TRBD1 matches at 9 bases. Germline CDR1 and CDR2: MNHEY and SVGEGT. The CDR3 loop spans 14 amino acids. The V segment lost 7 bases and the J segment 7 bases; nucleotides outside the gene matches: 8. CDR3 region: CASTAWTGEQPQHF. The CDR3 DNA sequence: TGTGCCAGCACCGCCTGGACAGGGGAACAGCCCCAGCATTTT.

The V and J genes are TRBV7-9 and TRBJ2-5; tentatively, D is TRBD1 or TRBD2 (5 bases each). Germline V lookup: CDR1 SEHNR, CDR2 FQNEAQ (reference sequence). Trimming stripped 4 bases from V and 10 bases from J, with 22 bases between. This CDR3 region has 15 residues. CDR3 residues: CASSSHPRGYGHQYF. CDR3 in DNA: TGTGCCAGCAGCTCCCACCCGAGGGGCTATGGTCACCAGTACTTC.

The chain carries TRBV29-1 and TRBJ1-2; TRBD1 agrees at 9 bases. Germline values: CDR1 SQVTM, CDR2 ANQGSEA. The CDR3 sequence is 18 residues long. Losses at the gene ends were 0 bases for V and 4 bases for J; bases not matched to a gene: 15. The CDR3 DNA reads TGCAGCGTTGAAGATCGAGGGACAGGGAGTGGACCCCTCTATGGCTACACCTTC. Encoded protein: CSVEDRGTGSGPLYGYTF.

The V gene is TRBV11-2, the J gene TRBJ2-7; D may be TRBD1 (6 bases). CDR1 and CDR2 (germline): SGHAT, FQNNGV. V shed 4 bases and J shed 6 bases, with 16 bases lying between them. This CDR3 spans 14 amino acids. Written as DNA, the CDR3 is TGTGCCAGCAGCTCGGGACATACTGGCGGCGAGCAGTACGTC. Amino acid sequence: CASSSGHTGGEQYV.

The chain couples TRBV20-1 to TRBJ1-1, with D possibly TRBD1 on 5 matching bases. Trimming left V 6 bases short and J 6 bases short, with 14 bases between. The CDR3 extends over 12 amino acids. The V gene's germline CDR1 is DFQATT and CDR2 SNEGSKA (reference sequence). CDR3 in amino acids: CSAPPGTAEAFF. CDR3 nucleotide sequence: TGCAGTGCCCCCCCGGGGACCGCTGAAGCTTTCTTT.

As for this clonotype: Germline is not matched at one junction end, which may reflect a read error. The chain is built from TRBV23-1 and TRBJ2-5, with 9 bases lining up with TRBD1. TRBV23-1 is an open reading frame, and its role is uncertain. This CDR3 has 16 amino acids. CDR3 nucleotides: TGCGCCAGCAGTCATTACAAACAGGGGGCCGGGGAGACCGAGTACTTC. This translates into CASSHYKQGAGETEYF.

The CDR3 here is CASSVSGYEQFF. In nucleotides, the CDR3 is TGTGCCAGCAGTGTCTCAGGGTATGAGCAGTTCTTC. This chain connects TRBV2 to TRBJ2-1, with D maybe TRBD1 (5 bases). V was trimmed by 4 bases and J by 8 bases, leaving 9 bases between them. The CDR3 runs to 12 residues. Per the germline V gene, CDR1 is SNHLY and CDR2 is FYNNEI. The variable domain in full, completed from reference TRBV2 and TRBJ2-1, reads EPEVTQTPSHQVTQMGQEVILRCVPISNHLYFYWYRQILGQKVEFLVSFYNNEISEKSEIFDDQFSVERPDGSNFTLKIRSTKLEDSAMYFCASSVSGYEQFFGPGTRLTVL.

The chain links TRBV28 to TRBJ2-3, with 8 bases that match TRBD2. Per germline, CDR1 MDHEN and CDR2 SYDVKM. Germline trimming cut 7 bases from V and 4 bases from J; bases unmatched to any gene: 7. There are 14 residues in the CDR3. CDR3 residues: CASMEAGGPDTQYF. In nucleotides, the CDR3 is TGTGCCAGCATGGAGGCGGGAGGTCCAGATACGCAGTATTTT.

The rearrangement uses TRBV6-5 and TRBJ1-4; no clear D. Germline loops: CDR1 MNHEY, CDR2 SVGAGI. The V end lost 9 bases, the J end lost 4 bases, and 18 bases lay between the germline ends. The CDR3 runs to 15 residues. The CDR3 sequence: CASSNEGDLNEKLFF. The CDR3 DNA reads TGTGCCAGTAGTAACGAGGGAGACCTTAATGAAAAACTGTTTTTT.

The V gene is TRBV28, the J gene TRBJ2-7; D gene uncertain. Germline CDR1 and CDR2: MDHEN and SYDVKM. V was cut by 5 bases and J by 1 base, with 6 bases left in between. The CDR3 covers 12 residues. Here the CDR3 DNA reads TGTGCCAGCAGTGGTACGTCCTACGAGCAGTACGTC. Protein sequence: CASSGTSYEQYV.

V gene TRBV6-5 combines with J gene TRBJ2-7; the match to TRBD2 covers 7 bases. The germline V gene has CDR1 MNHEY and CDR2 SVGAGI. The trim removed 5 bases at V and 2 bases at J, leaving 6 bases unmatched. The CDR3 spans 14 residues. The CDR3: CASSHKREAYEQYV. The CDR3 DNA follows: TGTGCCAGCAGTCACAAGCGGGAAGCCTACGAGCAGTACGTC.

The chain's CDR3 is CASSPTTIGGNQPQHF. The CDR3 DNA is TGTGCCAGCAGCCCTACGACGATTGGGGGCAATCAGCCCCAGCATTTT. The chain couples TRBV7-8 to TRBJ1-5; D call uncertain. The CDR3 length is 16 residues. Germline V gene data show CDR1 as SGHVS and CDR2 as FQNEAQ. Trimming took 5 bases from V and 2 from J, leaving 16 bases between them.

The V gene is TRBV6-5, the J gene TRBJ2-1; D may match TRBD1 or TRBD2 (6 bases each). From germline, CDR1 is MNHEY and CDR2 SVGAGI. The germline V and J ends were trimmed by 7 bases and 6 bases, with 22 bases remaining between them. The CDR3 extends over 16 amino acids. CDR3 DNA: TGTGCCAGCATTATGAAGGGGGGAGAAGGTAGCAATGAGCAGTTCTTC. Residues: CASIMKGGEGSNEQFF.

The chain employs TRBV9 and TRBJ2-5; D is tentatively TRBD1 or TRBD2 (5 bases each). Germline V gives CDR1 SGDLS, CDR2 YYNGEE. The CDR3 totals 14 residues. Trimming took off 0 bases at V and 7 bases at J, with 13 bases between the two ends. The chain's CDR3 is CASSVDEGQGTQYF. The CDR3 DNA reads TGTGCCAGCAGCGTAGACGAGGGGCAGGGGACCCAGTACTTC. Full variable domain (missing parts from reference TRBV9 and TRBJ2-5): DSGVTQTPKHLITATGQRVTLRCSPRSGDLSVYWYQQSLDQGLQFLIQYYNGEERAKGNILERFSAQQFPDLHSELNLSSLELGDSALYFCASSVDEGQGTQYFGPGTRLLVL.

The chain is built from TRBV11-2 and TRBJ2-1; D is undetermined. The CDR3 extends over 15 amino acids. Germline loops: CDR1 SGHAT, CDR2 FQNNGV. The V and J ends lost 2 bases and 7 bases respectively, with 15 bases between them. The CDR3 sequence is CASSLMYSHLNEQFF. In nucleotides, the CDR3 is TGTGCCAGCAGCTTAATGTACTCCCACCTGAATGAGCAGTTCTTC.

The V gene is TRBV19, the J gene TRBJ1-2; no reliable D call. This CDR3 comprises 13 residues. Germline V lookup: CDR1 LNHDA, CDR2 SQIVND (reference sequence). V lost 9 bases and J 1 base, leaving 12 bases between the germline ends. Here the CDR3 DNA reads TGTGCCAGCACACCCGGGATTAACTATGGCTACACCTTC. It codes for CASTPGINYGYTF.

For this clonotype: The germline gene is not matched at one end of the junction; a read error may be the cause. The rearrangement uses TRBV5-6 and TRBJ1-2; D is uncertain. Per germline, CDR1 SGHDT and CDR2 YYEEEE. There are 11 residues in the CDR3. As DNA, the CDR3 is TGTGCCAGCAGCTTGGGGAAACAAGCGCTATTC. Translating gives CASSLGKQALF. The full variable domain, with the rest looked up from reference TRBV5-6 and TRBJ1-2, is DAGVTQSPTHLIKTRGQQVTLRCSPKSGHDTVSWYQQALGQGPQFIFQYYEEEERQRGNFPDRFSGHQFPNYSSELNVNALLLGDSALYLCASSLGKQALFGSGTRLTVV.

The rearrangement uses TRBV15 and TRBJ1-1; D is unclear. The CDR3 is made up of 14 amino acids. Deletions cut 2 bases from V and 7 bases from J, with 14 bases between. Germline loops: CDR1 LNHNV, CDR2 YYDKDF (reference sequence). CDR3 in DNA: TGTGCCACCAGCAGACCGCGGGAAGGGCGTGAAGCTTTCTTT. Its translation is CATSRPREGREAFF.

This clonotype was recorded only once. The chain joins TRBV2 to TRBJ2-1; 8 positions match TRBD1. CDR1 SNHLY and CDR2 FYNNEI come from the germline V gene. This CDR3 has 12 residues. V gave up 11 bases and J gave up 7 bases; unmatched junction bases: 7. The CDR3 DNA is TGTGCCGGGACAGGAGGTAGTAATGAGCAGTTCTTC. It codes for CAGTGGSNEQFF.

The chain joins TRBV13 to TRBJ2-6; possible D gene TRBD1, 6 bases. The CDR3 consists of 17 residues. CDR1 and CDR2 (germline): PRHDT, FYEKMQ (reference sequence). Trimming took 6 bases from V and 2 from J, leaving 17 bases between them. This CDR3 reads CASRRQGPVAGANVLTF. DNA of the CDR3: TGTGCCAGCAGGCGCCAGGGGCCGGTCGCTGGGGCCAACGTCCTGACTTTC. The full variable domain, its missing parts supplied by reference TRBV13 and TRBJ2-6, is AAGVIQSPRHLIKEKRETATLKCYPIPRHDTVYWYQQGPGQDPQFLISFYEKMQSDKGSIPDRFSAQQFSDYHSELNMSSLELGDSALYFCASRRQGPVAGANVLTFGAGSRLTVL.

The gene calls are TRBV7-2 and TRBJ1-1, with a possible D match to TRBD1 (6 bases). The germline V gene has CDR1 SGHTA and CDR2 FQGNSA. The CDR3 contains 15 residues. Trimming pared 3 bases from V and 0 bases from J, leaving 11 bases between. CDR3 loop: CASSFLRGMNTEAFF. The CDR3 bases are TGTGCCAGCAGCTTCCTCAGGGGTATGAACACTGAAGCTTTCTTT. The entire variable domain, with the rest obtained from reference TRBV7-2 and TRBJ1-1, is as follows: GAGVSQSPSNKVTEKGKDVELRCDPISGHTALYWYRQSLGQGLEFLIYFQGNSAPDKSGLPSDRFSAERTGGSVSTLTIQRTQQEDSAVYLCASSFLRGMNTEAFFGQGTRLTVV.

The rearrangement uses TRBV19 and TRBJ2-2, with D tentatively TRBD1 or TRBD2 (5 bases each). The CDR3 runs to 17 residues. V dropped 0 bases and J dropped 1 base, with 12 bases sitting between them. Germline V gene sequence: CDR1 LNHDA, CDR2 SQIVND (reference sequence). The DNA for the CDR3 is TGTGCCAGTAGTATAGATCCCGGGACGGTGAACACCGGGGAGCTGTTTTTT. Translating gives CASSIDPGTVNTGELFF.